These T cell receptor beta chains were read from a single sample in a study of blood T cell repertoires in COVID-19. Clones were read by immunoSEQ multiplex PCR, and TCRdb kept only the in-frame ones, dropping some. The sample has 400,000 to 450,000 clones, 80% to 90% seen once. Sequencing used PBMCs or T cells enriched from blood (not recorded which). The receptors stem from a man aged 25-40 years who had recovered from COVID-19. Both conserved end residues are part of each CDR3. The order of the fields is D gene, J gene, clone size, V gene, CDR3 DNA, CDR3 protein. A D gene is named only where the DNA matches it firmly. The size of a clone is reported for some rows only, either as once, few or many, or as a class for expanded clones.

D gene: TRBD1; J gene: TRBJ2-7; clone size: NA; V gene: TRBV15; CDR3 DNA: TGTGCCACCAGCCCGACAGGGTTAGAGCAGTACTTC; CDR3 protein: CATSPTGLEQYF
D gene: TRBD2; J gene: TRBJ2-1; clone size: NA; V gene: TRBV23-1; CDR3 DNA: TGCGCCAGCAGTCAATCGGATAGCGGGAGCTCCTACAATGAGCAGTTCTTC; CDR3 protein: CASSQSDSGSSYNEQFF
D gene: NA; J gene: TRBJ2-1; clone size: NA; V gene: TRBV4-1; CDR3 DNA: TGCGCCAGCAGCCAAGATTCTGATGAGCAGTTCTTC; CDR3 protein: CASSQDSDEQFF
D gene: NA; J gene: TRBJ2-3; clone size: NA; V gene: TRBV11-2; CDR3 DNA: TGTGCCAGCAGCTTAATAGGACATGGCACAGATACGCAGTATTTT; CDR3 protein: CASSLIGHGTDTQYF
D gene: NA; J gene: TRBJ1-2; clone size: NA; V gene: TRBV12-3/TRBV12-4; CDR3 DNA: TGTGCCAGCAGTAATACAGGATACTATGGCTACACCTTC; CDR3 protein: CASSNTGYYGYTF
D gene: TRBD2; J gene: TRBJ2-1; clone size: NA; V gene: TRBV6-2/TRBV6-3; CDR3 DNA: TGTGCCAGCAGTTCCCGACTAGCGGGAGCTCTCGGGGATGAGCAGTTCTTC; CDR3 protein: CASSSRLAGALGDEQFF
D gene: NA; J gene: TRBJ2-7; clone size: once; V gene: TRBV19; CDR3 DNA: TGTGCCAGTAGTATACACACAGGGCCGGGCTCCTACGAGCAGTACTTC; CDR3 protein: CASSIHTGPGSYEQYF
D gene: TRBD2; J gene: TRBJ2-3; clone size: NA; V gene: TRBV7-2; CDR3 DNA: TGTGCCAGCAGCCTTACTAGCGGGAGCCCCACAGATACGCAGTATTTT; CDR3 protein: CASSLTSGSPTDTQYF
D gene: NA; J gene: TRBJ1-5; clone size: NA; V gene: TRBV6-5; CDR3 DNA: TGTGCCAGCAGTCCCACGAGTTATAGCAATCAGCCCCAGCATTTT; CDR3 protein: CASSPTSYSNQPQHF
D gene: TRBD1; J gene: TRBJ1-1; clone size: NA; V gene: TRBV6-5; CDR3 DNA: TGTGCCAGCAGTTACTTACCCGGGACAGGGGACACTGAAGCTTTCTTT; CDR3 protein: CASSYLPGTGDTEAFF
D gene: NA; J gene: TRBJ2-7; clone size: NA; V gene: TRBV7-6; CDR3 DNA: TGTGCCAGCAGCTTCTCAGGGGCCCGGGAGCAGTACTTC; CDR3 protein: CASSFSGAREQYF
D gene: TRBD2; J gene: TRBJ2-1; clone size: NA; V gene: TRBV27; CDR3 DNA: TGTGCCAGCACCACCGGGACTAGCGGGAGTAATGAGCAGTTCTTC; CDR3 protein: CASTTGTSGSNEQFF
D gene: NA; J gene: TRBJ2-3; clone size: NA; V gene: TRBV27; CDR3 DNA: TGTGCCAGCAGTCACAGAGATACGCAGTATTTT; CDR3 protein: CASSHRDTQYF
D gene: TRBD2; J gene: TRBJ2-7; clone size: once; V gene: TRBV5-1; CDR3 DNA: TGCGCCAGCAGCACCCCGACTAGCGGGAGGGTTCTCGAGCAGTACTTC; CDR3 protein: CASSTPTSGRVLEQYF
D gene: NA; J gene: TRBJ1-1; clone size: NA; V gene: TRBV18; CDR3 DNA: TGTGCCAGCTCAGGAGGTTACCGGGGTAACACTGAAGCTTTCTTT; CDR3 protein: CASSGGYRGNTEAFF
D gene: TRBD2; J gene: TRBJ2-7; clone size: few; V gene: TRBV2; CDR3 DNA: TGTGCCAGCAGAAATAGCGGGAGCTCTTACGAGCAGTACTTC; CDR3 protein: CASRNSGSSYEQYF
D gene: NA; J gene: TRBJ1-5; clone size: NA; V gene: TRBV7-2; CDR3 DNA: TGTGCCAGCAGCCCTCAGGGGTGGAGCAATCAGCCCCAGCATTTT; CDR3 protein: CASSPQGWSNQPQHF
D gene: NA; J gene: TRBJ2-1; clone size: NA; V gene: TRBV10-3; CDR3 DNA: TGTGCCATCAGTGAGAGGGGCGATGAGCAGTTCTTC; CDR3 protein: CAISERGDEQFF
D gene: TRBD1; J gene: TRBJ2-3; clone size: NA; V gene: TRBV10-3; CDR3 DNA: TGTGCCATCAGTAACAGGGGTAGCACAGATACGCAGTATTTT; CDR3 protein: CAISNRGSTDTQYF
D gene: TRBD2; J gene: TRBJ2-5; clone size: NA; V gene: TRBV27; CDR3 DNA: TGTGCCAGCAGTTCAGCGGGGTTAGACCAAGAGACCCAGTACTTC; CDR3 protein: CASSSAGLDQETQYF
D gene: NA; J gene: TRBJ2-3; clone size: NA; V gene: TRBV12-3/TRBV12-4; CDR3 DNA: TGTGCCAGCAGTTTCATTAGCACAGATACGCAGTATTTT; CDR3 protein: CASSFISTDTQYF
D gene: NA; J gene: TRBJ2-7; clone size: NA; V gene: TRBV30; CDR3 DNA: TGTGCCTGGAGTGCCCCGACAGGATCCGTTTCCTACGAGCAGTACTTC; CDR3 protein: CAWSAPTGSVSYEQYF
D gene: NA; J gene: TRBJ1-6; clone size: NA; V gene: TRBV21-1; CDR3 DNA: TGTGCCAGCAGCATCGACAGGGGGGGTTCACCCCTCCACTTT; CDR3 protein: CASSIDRGGSPLHF
D gene: NA; J gene: TRBJ1-1; clone size: NA; V gene: TRBV4-1; CDR3 DNA: TGCGCCAGCAGCCCCGTCGGGGGGCTAAGAGGAGACACTGAAGCTTTCTTT; CDR3 protein: CASSPVGGLRGDTEAFF
D gene: TRBD1; J gene: TRBJ2-7; clone size: NA; V gene: TRBV6-1; CDR3 DNA: TGTGCCAGCAGTGAAACCGGGACAGGGGGTGGGGAGCAGTACTTC; CDR3 protein: CASSETGTGGGEQYF
D gene: NA; J gene: TRBJ1-1; clone size: once; V gene: TRBV28; CDR3 DNA: TGTGCCAGCAGTTTAAAGTTAGTAGGGGCGAACACTGAAGCTTTCTTT; CDR3 protein: CASSLKLVGANTEAFF
D gene: NA; J gene: TRBJ1-6; clone size: NA; V gene: TRBV7-8; CDR3 DNA: TGTGCCAGCAGCCCAAGGGGGGGGCTTCAAGATTCACCCCTCCACTTT; CDR3 protein: CASSPRGGLQDSPLHF
D gene: TRBD1; J gene: TRBJ1-1; clone size: NA; V gene: TRBV28; CDR3 DNA: TGTGCCAGCAGTTTATCAGGGGGCAACACTGAAGCTTTCTTT; CDR3 protein: CASSLSGGNTEAFF
D gene: TRBD2; J gene: TRBJ2-1; clone size: NA; V gene: TRBV19; CDR3 DNA: TGTGCCAGCAGTATTAAAAGCGGGGGCAATGAGCAGTTCTTC; CDR3 protein: CASSIKSGGNEQFF
D gene: NA; J gene: TRBJ2-7; clone size: NA; V gene: TRBV5-1; CDR3 DNA: TGCGCCAGCAGCCCCGACACCCACTACGAGCAGTACTTC; CDR3 protein: CASSPDTHYEQYF
D gene: TRBD2; J gene: TRBJ2-1; clone size: NA; V gene: TRBV19; CDR3 DNA: TGTGCCAGTAGTAGGAATTCCGGCGGGGGCTACAATGAGCAGTTCTTC; CDR3 protein: CASSRNSGGGYNEQFF
D gene: NA; J gene: TRBJ2-7; clone size: NA; V gene: TRBV10-3; CDR3 DNA: TGTGCCATCAGTGCCCCGAGCATCCGGGAGCAGTACTTC; CDR3 protein: CAISAPSIREQYF
D gene: TRBD1; J gene: TRBJ1-1; clone size: NA; V gene: TRBV4-1; CDR3 DNA: TGCGCCAGCAGCGATCCTCCACAGGGGTGGGGGACTGAAGCTTTCTTT; CDR3 protein: CASSDPPQGWGTEAFF
D gene: NA; J gene: TRBJ2-1; clone size: NA; V gene: TRBV7-3; CDR3 DNA: TGTGCCAGCAGCTTCCAGGGATCTGAGCAGTTCTTC; CDR3 protein: CASSFQGSEQFF
D gene: NA; J gene: TRBJ1-1; clone size: NA; V gene: TRBV4-2; CDR3 DNA: TGTGCCAGCAGCCAAGAACAGGGAAGGACTGAAGCTTTCTTT; CDR3 protein: CASSQEQGRTEAFF
D gene: NA; J gene: TRBJ2-3; clone size: NA; V gene: TRBV6-5; CDR3 DNA: TGTGCCAGCAGTTACTCGATCAGCGTTGGAGATACGCAGTATTTT; CDR3 protein: CASSYSISVGDTQYF
D gene: TRBD2; J gene: TRBJ2-7; clone size: NA; V gene: TRBV4-1; CDR3 DNA: TGCGCCAGCAGCCCACCCAATCCTAGCGGACTTTCCTACGAGCAGTACTTC; CDR3 protein: CASSPPNPSGLSYEQYF